The next 29 T cell receptor beta chains were all read from a single sample in a study of post-analysis software for immune sequencing data. General study findings and limits: Four to six TRBV segments were more frequent in patients than controls; TRBV5-6, TRBV5-1 and TRBV20-1 belonged to this group.

Their antigens remain unidentified. Built from TCR beta cDNA, the libraries had unique molecular identifiers in them. MiXCR was run by TCRdb on the PCR reads, yielding one entry per CDR3 protein. Of more than 500,000 distinct CDR3 sequences listed, roughly 34% were seen once; the top ten hold approximately 6%. The sample consisted of blood. The receptor source for this set is a girl aged 2 to 17 with multiple sclerosis.

This clonotype was counted between two and nine times. This rearrangement joins TRBV7-6 to TRBJ2-5; D ambiguous. V lost 4 bases, J lost 5 bases, and 17 bases lay in between. This CDR3 is built from 15 residues. Looked up from germline, CDR1 is SGHVS and CDR2 is FNYEAQ. The CDR3 DNA follows: TGTGCCAGCAGCTCCAGTCGAACCACCGGGGAGACCCAGTACTTC. It yields the protein CASSSSRTTGETQYF.

The chain combines TRBV10-3 with TRBJ2-6; 8 bases fit TRBD1. Per germline, CDR1 ENHRY and CDR2 SYGVKD. The junction had 7 bases not matched to a gene; V was cut back by 8 bases and J by 4 bases. This CDR3 has 15 residues. The CDR3 nucleotides read TGTGCCATCGGACAGGGTTCGGGAGGGGCCAACGTCCTGACTTTC. Residues: CAIGQGSGGANVLTF.

This chain links TRBV29-1 with TRBJ2-7, with 12 bases that match TRBD1. After removal of 4 bases from V and 5 bases from J, the junction contained 6 bases not matched to a gene. The germline gives CDR1 SQVTM, CDR2 ANQGSEA. This CDR3 region has 14 residues. Here the CDR3 reads CSVVFGTGGHEQYF. The CDR3 bases are TGCAGCGTTGTATTCGGGACAGGGGGCCACGAGCAGTACTTC.

The gene calls are TRBV4-2 and TRBJ2-1, with 7 bases identical to TRBD2. Germline V CDR1 and CDR2: LGHNA, YNFKEQ. This CDR3 spans 17 amino acids. The J segment lost 4 bases and the V segment lost 0 bases, leaving 9 bases of the junction unmatched. The CDR3 is CASSQDRSASGYNEQFF. The CDR3, as DNA: TGTGCCAGCAGCCAAGATCGGAGTGCTAGCGGATACAATGAGCAGTTCTTC.

The V call is TRBV4-1, the J call TRBJ2-7, with D uncertain. This CDR3 contains 14 residues. Trimming took off 0 bases at V and 5 bases at J, with 11 bases between the two ends. The germline V gene has CDR1 MGHRA and CDR2 YSYEKL. CDR3 in DNA: TGCGCCAGCAGCCAAGAATGGGGTAACGACGAGCAGTACTTC. This translates into CASSQEWGNDEQYF.

J is TRBJ2-3 and V is TRBV7-3, with 7 bases lining up with TRBD2. The V gene end was trimmed by 5 bases and the J gene end by 2 bases; junction bases not matched to a gene: 10. Per the germline V gene, CDR1 is SGHTA and CDR2 is FQGTGA. The CDR3 totals 16 residues. CDR3: CASSTMGGANTDTQYF. The CDR3 DNA follows: TGTGCCAGCAGCACGATGGGAGGGGCCAACACAGATACGCAGTATTTT. Drawing the rest from reference TRBV7-3 and TRBJ2-3, the complete variable domain is GAGVSQTPSNKVTEKGKYVELRCDPISGHTALYWYRQSLGQGPEFLIYFQGTGAADDSGLPNDRFFAVRPEGSVSTLKIQRTERGDSAVYLCASSTMGGANTDTQYFGPGTRLTVL.

The genes are TRBV12-3 or TRBV12-4 and TRBJ2-7; the match to TRBD2 covers 7 bases. This CDR3 comprises 13 residues. Losses at the gene ends were 6 bases for V and 2 bases for J; bases not matched to a gene: 4. The CDR3 region has the DNA TGTGCCAGCAGGGCCGCGGGGGCCTACGAGCAGTACTTC. Protein product: CASRAAGAYEQYF.

This clonotype was observed a few times. This chain joins TRBV20-1 and TRBJ2-5; possibly TRBD1 or TRBD2 for D (6 bases each). Germline assignment: CDR1 DFQATT and CDR2 SNEGSKA (reference sequence). The V gene lost 5 bases and the J gene lost 0 bases, with 16 bases spanning the gap. The CDR3 is 15 residues long. CDR3 DNA sequence: TGCAGTGCTGGACGGGGGCACGGGTACCAAGAGACCCAGTACTTC. It encodes CSAGRGHGYQETQYF.

The table lists this clonotype with a few counts. The genes are TRBV7-2 and TRBJ1-6; D unclear. Germline V gene sequence: CDR1 SGHTA, CDR2 FQGNSA. The CDR3 loop spans 18 amino acids. The V gene lost 1 base and the J gene lost 1 base, with 14 bases spanning the gap. For the CDR3, the DNA is TGTGCCAGCAGCTTAGGACCTCGCGCGGGGTCCTATAATTCACCCCTCCACTTT. Its protein is CASSLGPRAGSYNSPLHF.

This clonotype has a handful of counts. The CDR3 DNA follows: TGCAGTGCTAGAGATCAAAGTGGCAGCTACGAGCAGTACTTC. This gives the protein CSARDQSGSYEQYF. This chain connects TRBV20-1 to TRBJ2-7; D gene ambiguous. V lost 0 bases and J lost 3, with 12 bases in between. Per germline, CDR1 DFQATT and CDR2 SNEGSKA (reference sequence). The CDR3 is 14 amino acids.

The rearrangement uses TRBV29-1 and TRBJ2-5; 7 positions match TRBD1. Germline assignment: CDR1 SQVTM and CDR2 ANQGSEA. Unmatched junction bases numbered 7, after V lost 1 base and J lost 5 bases. The CDR3 totals 14 residues. The CDR3 region has the DNA TGCAGCGTTGAAGTAACAGGGGTCGGGGAGACCCAGTACTTC. Its protein product is CSVEVTGVGETQYF.

This clonotype was recorded a few times. The chain recombines TRBV5-1 with TRBJ2-3; 14 bases are a match to TRBD2. The CDR3 contains 16 residues. Germline V lookup: CDR1 SGHRS, CDR2 YFSETQ. J was trimmed by 5 bases and V by 4 bases; bases with no gene match: 6. CDR3 in DNA: TGCGCCAGCAGCATTGGGACTAGCGGGGGTGGAGATACGCAGTATTTT. Residues: CASSIGTSGGGDTQYF.

This clonotype was detected only a few times. CDR3 sequence: CASSLRTWGNYGYTF. CDR3 bases: TGTGCCAGCAGCCTAAGGACTTGGGGGAACTATGGCTACACCTTC. V usage is TRBV3-1 and J usage is TRBJ1-2, with D tentatively TRBD1 (5 bases). Germline V gene data show CDR1 as LGHDT and CDR2 as YNNKEL (reference sequence). The length of the CDR3 is 15 residues. V was cut by 4 bases and J by 2 bases, with 14 bases left in between. Variable domain in full (rest from reference TRBV3-1 and TRBJ1-2): DTAVSQTPKYLVTQMGNDKSIKCEQNLGHDTMYWYKQDSKKFLKIMFSYNNKELIINETVPNRFSPKSPDKAHLNLHINSLELGDSAVYFCASSLRTWGNYGYTFGSGTRLTVV.

This clonotype was counted a few times. This sequence joins TRBV11-2 and TRBJ2-3; D may match TRBD1 or TRBD2 (5 bases each). CDR1 and CDR2 (germline): SGHAT, FQNNGV. V was pared by 1 base and J by 2 bases, with 13 bases between. This CDR3 region has 16 residues. The CDR3 sequence: CASSLALGEITDTQYF. CDR3 bases: TGTGCCAGCAGCTTAGCTCTAGGGGAGATCACAGATACGCAGTATTTT.

Only a few counts were recorded for this clonotype. The chain joins TRBV15 to TRBJ2-2; D perhaps matches TRBD1 (7 bases). CDR1 and CDR2 (germline): LNHNV, YYDKDF (reference sequence). Trimming cost V 4 bases and J 5 bases, with 11 bases left between them. This CDR3 comprises 14 residues. The DNA of the CDR3 is TGTGCCACCAGCAAACCAGGGGGGACCGGGGAGCTGTTTTTT. Its protein is CATSKPGGTGELFF.

This clonotype was seen a handful of times. This rearrangement joins TRBV6-5 to TRBJ2-7, with D possibly TRBD1 on 6 matching bases. Matching the DNA end better, TRBJ2-5 makes the J call doubtful. Germline CDR1 reads MNHEY; CDR2 reads SVGAGI. The CDR3 is 14 amino acids. This CDR3 is CASSYGSWGQTQYF. The DNA for the CDR3 is TGTGCCAGCAGTTATGGAAGTTGGGGGCAGACCCAGTACTTC.

In its sample, this clonotype was seen a few times. The rearrangement uses TRBV11-3 and TRBJ2-1; D gene unclear. The V end lost 1 base, the J end lost 4 bases, and 5 bases lay between the germline ends. CDR3 length: 13 amino acids. The germline V gene has CDR1 SGHNT and CDR2 YENEEA. This CDR3 reads CASSLAPYNEQFF. In DNA, the CDR3 is TGTGCCAGCAGCTTAGCACCTTACAATGAGCAGTTCTTC.

The rearrangement joins TRBV12-3 or TRBV12-4 to TRBJ1-5; D gene unclear. The CDR3 is made up of 12 amino acids. Trimming removed 2 bases at V and 6 bases at J, with 5 bases between. For the CDR3, the DNA is TGTGCCAGCAGTTTAAACGGTCAGCCCCAGCATTTT. This encodes CASSLNGQPQHF.

The sample holds a few counts of this clonotype. The chain links TRBV10-2 to TRBJ2-7, with 9 bases lining up with TRBD2. This CDR3 has 16 amino acids. The junction had 9 bases not matched to a gene; V was cut back by 2 bases and J by 4 bases. Germline V CDR1 and CDR2: WSHSY, SAAADI. Here the CDR3 reads CASSEGGVAGVYEQYF. The CDR3 DNA sequence: TGCGCCAGCAGTGAGGGCGGAGTAGCGGGGGTGTACGAGCAGTACTTC.

This clonotype was seen a few times. V is TRBV6-1 and J is TRBJ2-1; a weak D match, TRBD1 (5 bases). Trimming cost V 5 bases and J 3 bases, with 23 bases left between them. From germline, CDR1 is MNHNS and CDR2 SASEGT. This CDR3 is 18 amino acids long. The CDR3 nucleotides read TGTGCCAGCAGTACCCCCAGGGTTGGCAGGGTCGACTACAATGAGCAGTTCTTC. Translation gives CASSTPRVGRVDYNEQFF.

This clonotype was seen only a few times. The gene calls are TRBV11-2 and TRBJ1-2; tentative D call: TRBD1 (5 bases). The CDR3 length is 18 residues. Germline CDR1 SGHAT, CDR2 FQNNGV. V gave up 4 bases and J gave up 0 bases, with 21 bases separating them. CDR3 bases: TGTGCCAGCAGCTCACCGTGGGGGAAGACCGCAGCTAACTATGGCTACACCTTC. Its translation is CASSSPWGKTAANYGYTF.

The chain employs TRBV15 and TRBJ2-5, with D tentatively TRBD2 (6 bases). The CDR3 has 18 residues. Trimming cost V 0 bases and J 2 bases, with 19 bases left between them. Germline V gene sequence: CDR1 LNHNV, CDR2 YYDKDF (reference sequence). The CDR3 DNA is TGTGCCACCAGCAGAGAGGGACTCGGGACTGTCAGACAAGAGACCCAGTACTTC. Residues: CATSREGLGTVRQETQYF. The complete variable domain, with remaining parts taken from reference TRBV15 and TRBJ2-5, reads DAMVIQNPRYQVTQFGKPVTLSCSQTLNHNVMYWYQQKSSQAPKLLFHYYDKDFNNEADTPDNFQSRRPNTSFCFLDIRSPGLGDTAMYLCATSREGLGTVRQETQYFGPGTRLLVL.

This chain links TRBV7-2 with TRBJ2-7; possible D gene TRBD1, 6 bases. Trimming pared 4 bases from V and 2 bases from J, leaving 15 bases between. This CDR3 has 15 residues. CDR1 is SGHTA and CDR2 is FQGNSA in the germline V gene. The CDR3 coding sequence is TGTGCCAGCAGCTCTAGGCAGGGGTGGCCCTACGAGCAGTACTTC. Protein sequence: CASSSRQGWPYEQYF.

V usage is TRBV6-1 and J usage is TRBJ2-7, with no clear D. V dropped 7 bases and J dropped 0 bases, with 22 bases sitting between them. The CDR3 totals 17 residues. CDR1 and CDR2 from the germline V gene are MNHNS and SASEGT. The CDR3 nucleotides are TGTGCCAGCACCTCCCACACCGGTTCGAGGAGCTCCTACGAGCAGTACTTC. This gives the protein CASTSHTGSRSSYEQYF.

This clonotype occurred a few times. One junction end disagrees with the germline gene, perhaps due to a read error. The chain is built from TRBV20-1 and TRBJ2-5; 14 bases agree with TRBD2. This CDR3 has 14 residues. Per the germline V gene, CDR1 is DFQATT and CDR2 is SNEGSKA (reference sequence). In nucleotides, the CDR3 is TGCGGTGCTGAGGGACTAGCGGGGGAAGAGACCCAGTACTTC. It encodes CGAEGLAGEETQYF.

The chain has TRBV20-1 and TRBJ2-7; possible D gene TRBD2, 6 bases. Trimming stripped 6 bases from V and 2 bases from J, with 17 bases between. The CDR3 runs to 14 residues. Germline lookup yields CDR1 DFQATT and CDR2 SNEGSKA (reference sequence). The CDR3 sequence is CSAEEGGGTYEQYF. The CDR3 DNA sequence: TGCAGTGCGGAAGAGGGCGGCGGGACCTACGAGCAGTACTTC.

V is TRBV5-1 and J is TRBJ2-3; a weak D match, TRBD2 (5 bases). The CDR3 runs to 15 residues. The germline V and J ends were trimmed by 7 bases and 4 bases, with 19 bases remaining between them. Germline V gene sequence: CDR1 SGHRS, CDR2 YFSETQ. The DNA of the CDR3 is TGCGCCAGCGCCCCCGGGTCCCGGGGTGCAGATACGCAGTATTTT. Translation: CASAPGSRGADTQYF.

This clonotype was seen many times. The chain carries TRBV29-1 and TRBJ1-2; D may be TRBD1 (5 bases). The CDR3 contains 13 residues. Germline V gene sequence: CDR1 SQVTM, CDR2 ANQGSEA. The V and J ends lost 3 bases and 1 base respectively, with 9 bases between them. CDR3 loop: CSVDRQGNYGYTF. The CDR3 nucleotides are TGCAGCGTTGACCGGCAGGGTAACTATGGCTACACCTTC.

The chain links TRBV4-1 to TRBJ1-1, with TRBD1 matching 7 bases. The germline gives CDR1 MGHRA, CDR2 YSYEKL. The CDR3 length is 15 residues. After removal of 2 bases from V and 6 bases from J, the junction contained 9 bases not matched to a gene. The CDR3 DNA sequence: TGCGCCAGCAGCCAAAGACAGGGTCTACACCCTGAAGCTTTCTTT. Protein sequence: CASSQRQGLHPEAFF.